A single T cell receptor beta chain is shown here with its context. This clone was observed a few times. Its antigen remains undetermined. Per-base quality was not reported, and no clone a single base away is much larger than it. To prepare the library, the immunoSEQ multiplex PCR assay was applied. The multiplex PCR relied on a mix of 60 forward primers for TCR Vbeta segments and 13 reverse primers for TCR Jbeta segments. The CDR3 region of rearranged TCR beta genes was amplified from genomic DNA with a multiplex PCR assay. The amplified TCR beta libraries were sequenced on the Illumina HiSeq System as 87-base-pair reads. Concerning the study's data processing: In a later analysis, roughly 80 million unique TCR beta chains were counted across the roughly 670 repertoires, and approximately 11 million of these chains were shared by at least two donors. Raw reads were error-corrected and collapsed into unique sequences with a nearest-neighbor algorithm that merged closely related sequences to remove PCR and sequencing errors. To assign V, D and J gene segments, CDR3 sequences were aligned to IMGT reference sequences. For a sequence to be retained, at least a six-nucleotide match to both a V gene segment and a J gene segment was required. A rearrangement was called productive if the CDR3 had no stop codons and remained in frame with V and J, and every other rearrangement was called non-productive. Following IMGT convention, CDR3 was defined as the stretch from the second conserved V-encoded cysteine up to the conserved J-encoded phenylalanine. The earlier analysis of some 550 of the donors excluded any sequence lacking an unambiguous match to a single V gene segment. In an earlier analysis of approximately 610 of the donors, V segments were called functional above 56.7% productive rearrangements and were called segregating when the between-donor standard deviation exceeded 5%. A statistical classification framework was built to diagnose cytomegalovirus status from the catalog of TCR beta chain sequences. In a later analysis, V and J genes were assigned by comparing TCR nucleotide sequences against IMGT/GENE-DB human TR gene sequences. A later analysis assigned CDR3 sequences and most-parsimonious VDJ recombination scenarios with the TCRdist pipeline. A later analysis defined each TCR beta chain by its CDR3 amino acid sequence plus V-gene family, and excluded reads lacking a unique V-gene family. To address suspected cross-contamination and a sequencing artifact, a later analysis removed over 500 highly shared, low-generation-probability nucleotide sequences. For each public chain, a later analysis derived a clonal expansion index from normalized ranks of inferred template counts within each repertoire. In a later analysis, generation probabilities were computed using a VDJ recombination model fitted to out-of-frame rearrangements, and the results were checked against IGoR. Hypergeometric tests were used in a later analysis to score TCR-TCR, TCR-HLA and TCR-CMV co-occurrence, with a repertoire-size bias correction applied to the TCR pairs. A later analysis estimated false discovery rates by permuting HLA or CMV assignments 20 times. In a later analysis, co-occurring TCRs were grouped with DBSCAN, and TCRdist sequence similarity was added when clustering was performed within HLA-allele-positive subsets. Repertoires with fewer than 30,000 or more than 120,000 public chains, plus five repertoires with anomalous nucleotide sharing, were excluded from co-occurrence clustering. The clones in this table, taken by TCRdb from immuneACCESS, are in-frame only. Not every clone is retained; where verified, under half of the shortfall comes from an unresolved V gene, and the cause of the rest is unknown. For V, J and clone size, that table is used; D and trimming come from the DNA. This sample gives about 160,000 clones in total; around 76% of them show up just once. The top ten clonotypes cover over 6% of the sample.

The CDR1 and CDR2 encoded by the germline V gene are KGHSH and LQKENI. From the cysteine through the phenylalanine, the CDR3 covers 15 amino acids. Left in the record is the CDR3 DNA by itself, 45 bases read in frame from the first base. V is pared back by 5 bases and J by 0 bases, with 10 bases lying between the germline termini. The data originate from a study of cytomegalovirus exposure and HLA in healthy donors listed by TCRdb under 2017. Background for the entire study: An earlier analysis of more than 550 of the donors reported 250 to 350 Gb of sequence data and 117 million unique TCR beta sequences obtained from roughly 170 million T cells. Roughly 290 gigabases of sequencing data and approximately 92 million unique TCR sequences made up an early release that covered around 640 HLA-typed donors. Among the approximately 420 genotyped donors, roughly 80% belonged to the genetic ancestry cluster associated with self-reported Caucasian donors. The aim of the study was to test whether cataloging public T cell receptors could identify signatures of past pathogen exposure. The study used immunosequencing to profile the T cell repertoires of 666 subjects and linked those repertoires to cytomegalovirus serostatus. Besides the first cohort of 666 subjects, a separate validation cohort made up of 120 different subjects was used. The study combined high-throughput TCR immunosequencing, statistical association of individual TCRs with disease status, and machine learning to predict cytomegalovirus infection status. A later analysis re-analyzed previously published TCR beta repertoires from about 730 donors and added high-resolution HLA genotyping to study TCR occurrence patterns. The later analysis used no new phenotypic data to find candidate immune exposures, relying instead on TCR beta sequences and their occurrence across donors. An earlier analysis of about 600 of the donors used high-throughput TCR beta sequencing to judge whether each TCR beta V gene segment behaved as functional or pseudogenic. Donor age, sex, ethnicity and CMV serostatus were compiled alongside the repertoire data. In a later genetic analysis, genome-wide SNP genotypes for about 65% of the roughly 670 donors were used, and that subset was treated as a discovery cohort. Every repertoire in the discovery cohort had been generated on one and the same sequencing platform. HLA typing covered class I and class II loci at four-digit resolution. The number of typed donors differed by locus: about 620-640 for A, B, C, DRB1 and DQB1; 522 for DQA1; over 600 for DPA1; and roughly 490 for DPB1. About five DR-DQ haplotypes were treated as single units for association and clustering because of strong linkage in the cohort. On average, roughly 250,000 unique TCR beta nucleotide sequences were sequenced per donor among 398 genotyped donors of the cohort, with roughly 19% of those sequences being non-productive.

Overall study results and their limits: A cluster of highly shared sequence variants was judged likely to be a technical artifact of the sequencing pipeline. When HLA alleles, especially DR and DQ, strongly co-occurred, attributing TCR associations to individual alleles was difficult. In a later genetic analysis, fewer N-insertions in productive TCRs were reported among donors in an Asian-associated ancestry cluster than the approximately 670-donor mean. Because counts were too low, seventeen rarely observed V segments, including chromosome 9 orphons, were left out of the earlier analysis of about 500 of the donors. Because HLA typing was unavailable for some donors at each locus, only the typed subset was used in association tests. Most CMV-associated TCR beta chains appeared to be HLA-restricted in a later analysis, and the HLA associations seemed to be driven largely by CMV exposure. According to the authors, the approach could potentially be generalized to other disease states and immunological phenotypes. Linkage disequilibrium might explain the correlated functional status among segregating V segments, but an unknown experimental factor could not be excluded. In a later analysis, several top co-occurrence clusters were reported to appear linked to parvovirus B19, influenza, CMV and Epstein-Barr virus. Compared with equally common non-associated chains, HLA-associated TCR beta chains in a later analysis were more clonally expanded and had lower generation probabilities. Only TCR beta chains were sequenced in this cohort, and the absence of alpha or paired-chain data limited detectable features. An earlier analysis of 587 of the donors showed that most TCR beta V segments appeared in productive rearrangements either about 87% or about 30% of the time, which broadly matched IMGT annotations. Cytomegalovirus status was reported to be diagnosed by the classifier with high specificity and sensitivity in both the original and validation cohorts. Roughly uniform sequencing depth across donors was assumed in presence/absence analyses, although this assumption may not hold. A later analysis found that TCR association rates varied across HLA loci, with DRB1 alleles showing the most associated TCRs and HLA-C alleles the fewest. In the study, 164 TCR beta chains were listed as associated with cytomegalovirus. In a later analysis, around 15,000 TCR beta sequences were associated with specific HLA alleles at a false discovery rate of 0.05. Some IMGT-functional V segments, including TRBV6-2 and TRBV6-3, could not be told apart with the 87-base-pair reads, so those segments were excluded. A further reported finding was that TCR beta sequences accurately predicted the HLA-A and HLA-B alleles for most subjects in the first cohort. For the cohort, immune exposure information was limited to CMV serostatus. An association between a missense DCLRE1C variant and V-gene and J-gene trimming of TCR beta chains was found in a later genetic analysis and replicated in an independent cohort. In vitro tests confirmed that a few of the cytomegalovirus-associated TCR beta chains recognize cytomegalovirus antigens. Most TCR sequences were seen in very few donors, while some public TCRs were found in many individuals.

The cohort comprised approximately 700 healthy bone marrow donors. At the time of sampling, all cohort members were nominally healthy, though unrecorded immune exposures were likely present. The donor tested CMV seropositive, placing the donor among the roughly 270 seropositive members of the cohort. Every donor gave a peripheral blood sample, and the peripheral blood mononuclear cells from that sample were used for TCR beta sequencing. Genomic DNA extraction from the blood cell samples was performed with the Qiagen DNeasy Blood Extraction Kit. This sequence was found in a man aged 40-49 years in good health and CMV-seropositive. This chain joins TRBV18 to TRBJ2-2; TRBD2 is a weak D gene call, 5 bases matching. Sequenced material: PBMCs. The CDR3 sequence is CASSATRTNTGELFF. In nucleotide form, the sequence is TGTGCCAGCTCAGCAACTAGGACGAACACCGGGGAGCTGTTTTTT.